The T cell receptor beta chain under discussion was sequenced for a study of breast tumors, draining lymph nodes, adjacent tissues. TCRdb called the multiplex PCR reads again in MiXCR, with one record for every CDR3 protein. The sample lists approximately 210,000 distinct CDR3 sequences, about 30% occurring once. The table lists this clonotype with many counts. Its specificity is not known. General study results and limits: Luminal-like breast cancer showed significantly greater tumor-nontumor repertoire similarity than basal-like breast cancer did. The data were judged consistent with most tumor T cells coming from lymph node and expanding in tumor.

Breast cancer patients provided tissue from their axillary draining lymph nodes. The clonotype originates from a female donor with breast cancer. Some clones in this sample may be carry-over from other donors' samples. Input material: axillary lymph node tissue.

The CDR3 DNA is TGTGCCACCAGGTCTAGCCCCCAAGAGACCCAGTACTTC. Amino acid sequence: CATRSSPQETQYF. The rearrangement joins TRBV15 to TRBJ2-5, with a possible D match to TRBD2 (5 bases). The germline V and J ends were trimmed by 6 bases and 1 base, with 9 bases remaining between them. The length of the CDR3 is 13 residues. CDR1 LNHNV and CDR2 YYDKDF come from the germline V gene (reference sequence).